This passage covers 14 T cell receptor beta chains from one sample sequenced in a study of spatial heterogeneity in lung cancer. TCRdb passed the 5' RACE reads through MiXCR, listing each CDR3 protein once. Of about 90,000 distinct CDR3 sequences listed, 7% to 9% were seen once; the top ten hold around 7%. Time point specified: sample taken at primary tumor resection. Extraction of whole RNA from tumor, nontumor lung or frozen PBMC preceded unsorted sequencing. Sequencing was performed on PBMCs, taken at surgery. The receptors originated from a male donor with early-stage non-small cell lung cancer.

This clonotype came up many times. V gene TRBV2 combines with J gene TRBJ1-1; 8 bases line up with TRBD1. This CDR3 is 14 amino acids long. V shed 5 bases, J shed 3 bases, and the junction held 5 bases outside the gene matches. Germline V gene lookup returns CDR1 SNHLY and CDR2 FYNNEI. CDR3 region: CASSLQGGDTEAFF. CDR3 sequence (DNA): TGTGCCAGCAGTCTACAGGGGGGGGACACTGAAGCTTTCTTT.

The rearrangement links TRBV28 to TRBJ1-3; D might be TRBD1 (6 bases). Trimming removed 7 bases at V and 0 bases at J, with 13 bases between. Looked up from germline, CDR1 is MDHEN and CDR2 is SYDVKM. The CDR3 covers 15 residues. CDR3 in amino acids: CASTPRTVSGNTIYF. CDR3 coding DNA: TGTGCCAGCACCCCCCGGACAGTCTCTGGAAACACCATATATTTT. Full variable domain (missing parts from reference TRBV28 and TRBJ1-3): DVKVTQSSRYLVKRTGEKVFLECVQDMDHENMFWYRQDPGLGLRLIYFSYDVKMKEKGDIPEGYSVSREKKERFSLILESASTNQTSMYLCASTPRTVSGNTIYFGEGSWLTVV.

This clonotype was detected many times. One end of the junction fails to match germline, which may point to a read error. This chain connects TRBV19 to TRBJ2-7; TRBD1 matches 7 bases. Germline assignment: CDR1 LNHDA and CDR2 SQIVND (reference sequence). CDR3 length equals 10 residues. CDR3 in amino acids: CPGQHYEQYF. CDR3 sequence (DNA): TGCCCGGGACAGCACTACGAGCAGTACTTC.

This clonotype showed up many times. The chain recombines TRBV7-9 with TRBJ2-1, with TRBD2 matching over 10 bases. The CDR3 is made up of 18 amino acids. The junction had 15 bases not matched to a gene; V was cut back by 6 bases and J by 4 bases. Germline V lookup: CDR1 SEHNR, CDR2 FQNEAQ (reference sequence). The CDR3 loop is CASSLSTRLAGGYNEQFF. DNA of the CDR3: TGTGCCAGCAGTCTAAGTACCCGATTAGCGGGGGGATACAATGAGCAGTTCTTC.

V is TRBV6-2 or TRBV6-3 and J is TRBJ2-7; the D gene is possibly TRBD2 (5 bases). V was clipped by 7 bases and J by 2 bases, with 15 bases between them. The CDR3 is made up of 14 amino acids. The germline V gene encodes CDR1 MNHEY and CDR2 SVGEGT. The CDR3 reads CASNQDPRAYEQYF. DNA for the CDR3: TGTGCCAGCAACCAGGACCCGAGGGCCTACGAGCAGTACTTC.

This rearrangement joins TRBV25-1 to TRBJ1-6; possible D gene TRBD1, 6 bases. Trimming removed 7 bases from V and 7 bases from J, with 17 bases in between. CDR1 and CDR2 (germline): MGHDK, SYGVNS. The length of the CDR3 is 15 residues. The CDR3 nucleotides read TGTGCCAGCACTTACAGGGCCCTGGGGAATTCACCCCTCCACTTT. Translating it yields CASTYRALGNSPLHF.

This clonotype was seen repeatedly, ten times or more. The CDR3 DNA reads as TGCAGCGCGGGACGGGCGAACACTGAAGCTTTCTTT. Amino acid sequence: CSAGRANTEAFF. The chain combines TRBV29-1 with TRBJ1-1; TRBD1 might be the D (5 bases). Between the trimmed V and J ends, which lost 7 bases and 1 base, there was a span of 10 bases. Germline V CDR1 and CDR2: SQVTM, ANQGSEA. CDR3 length: 12 residues.

This clonotype was seen more than once but under ten times. The chain links TRBV28 to TRBJ2-7, with 10 bases aligning to TRBD2. This CDR3 is built from 17 residues. Trimming took 7 bases from V and 1 from J; bases not matched to a gene: 13. CDR1 is MDHEN, CDR2 SYDVKM, per germline. The CDR3 region is CASNTLGEAGGSYEQYF. The CDR3 DNA follows: TGTGCCAGCAACACCTTGGGGGAAGCGGGAGGGTCCTACGAGCAGTACTTC.

This clonotype turned up a few times. The chain uses TRBV6-5 and TRBJ1-5; no reliable D call. V was shortened by 5 bases and J by 2 bases, with 13 bases between the two germline ends. Looked up from germline, CDR1 is MNHEY and CDR2 is SVGAGI. The CDR3 is 15 residues long. For the CDR3, the DNA is TGTGCCAGCAGTCGAGCTGGGAACGGCAATCAGCCCCAGCATTTT. Translated: CASSRAGNGNQPQHF.

The sample holds many counts of this clonotype. This rearrangement joins TRBV11-2 to TRBJ1-6; D gene unclear. Trimming pared 3 bases from V and 6 bases from J, leaving 3 bases between. The germline CDR1 and CDR2 sequences are SGHAT and FQNNGV. The CDR3 length is 12 residues. DNA for the CDR3: TGTGCCAGCAGCTTCCCTAATTCACCCCTCCACTTT. This codes for CASSFPNSPLHF.

This clonotype was detected only a few times. The chain links TRBV9 to TRBJ2-2, with 12 bases matching TRBD2. V dropped 3 bases and J dropped 6; count of bases not matched to a gene: 3. Germline V lookup: CDR1 SGDLS, CDR2 YYNGEE. The CDR3 runs to 15 residues. The CDR3 DNA sequence: TGTGCCAGCAGCGCACGGACTAGCGGGGCCGGGGAGCTGTTTTTT. It translates to CASSARTSGAGELFF.

This clonotype was counted only a few times. V gene TRBV2 combines with J gene TRBJ2-7, with a tentative D call TRBD2 (5 bases). The CDR3 has 12 residues. The V end lost 11 bases, the J end lost 2 bases, and 13 bases lay between the germline ends. CDR1 and CDR2 from the germline V gene are SNHLY and FYNNEI. The CDR3 DNA sequence: TGTGCCTCCCGAACGGGAACCTACGAGCAGTACTTC. It translates to CASRTGTYEQYF.

This clonotype has more than one count but fewer than ten. V and J are TRBV6-1 and TRBJ1-1; D may be TRBD1 (5 bases). This CDR3 has 13 residues. V lost 1 base to trimming and J lost 6 bases, with 9 bases between them. CDR1 and CDR2 (germline): MNHNS, SASEGT. In DNA, the CDR3 is TGTGCCAGCAGTGAAGGGGGGAGGGCTGAAGCTTTCTTT. The encoded protein is CASSEGGRAEAFF.

This clonotype occurred many times. This chain uses TRBV5-1 with TRBJ2-2, with TRBD1 identical over 7 bases. In germline, CDR1 is SGHRS, CDR2 YFSETQ. The J segment lost 3 bases and the V segment lost 0 bases, leaving 2 bases of the junction unmatched. This CDR3 is built from 15 residues. The DNA for the CDR3 is TGCGCCAGCAGCTTGGAAGGGGGCCACACCGGGGAGCTGTTTTTT. The encoded protein is CASSLEGGHTGELFF.